This passage covers 20 T cell receptor beta chains from one sample sequenced in a study of T cells in Graves' hyperthyroidism and ophthalmopathy. Authors of the study amplified TCR beta CDR3 regions from RNA transcripts. The TCR CDR3 was amplified in a first-round RT-PCR using the HTBI primer set. TCRdb ran MiXCR on the multiplex PCR reads and lists one entry per CDR3 protein. The table has 400,000 to 500,000 distinct CDR3 sequences, approximately 15% seen once. Sequencing used blood. These receptors were taken from a woman aged 18-35 years with Graves' hyperthyroidism.

This clonotype was counted at least ten times. This chain joins TRBV20-1 and TRBJ2-7; 7 nucleotides align to TRBD2. Germline lookup yields CDR1 DFQATT and CDR2 SNEGSKA (reference sequence). This CDR3 spans 13 amino acids. The trim removed 6 bases at V and 2 bases at J, leaving 7 bases unmatched. CDR3: CSAGGSWAYEQYF. The CDR3 nucleotides read TGCAGTGCCGGGGGGAGCTGGGCCTACGAGCAGTACTTC.

This chain connects TRBV2 to TRBJ2-7, with 14 bases lining up with TRBD2. Germline trimming cut 6 bases from V and 3 bases from J; bases unmatched to any gene: 4. The CDR3 totals 15 residues. Germline values: CDR1 SNHLY, CDR2 FYNNEI. The CDR3 is CASRGTSGSVYEQYF. Written as DNA, the CDR3 is TGTGCCAGCAGGGGGACTAGCGGGAGTGTCTACGAGCAGTACTTC. Looking up the rest from reference TRBV2 and TRBJ2-7 gives the full variable domain: EPEVTQTPSHQVTQMGQEVILRCVPISNHLYFYWYRQILGQKVEFLVSFYNNEISEKSEIFDDQFSVERPDGSNFTLKIRSTKLEDSAMYFCASRGTSGSVYEQYFGPGTRLTVT.

This clonotype was counted at least ten times. The chain recombines TRBV20-1 with TRBJ1-4; 8 bases align to TRBD1. The junction had 9 bases not matched to a gene; V was cut back by 5 bases and J by 7 bases. CDR1 is DFQATT and CDR2 is SNEGSKA in the germline V gene (reference sequence). The CDR3 sequence is 14 residues long. CDR3 amino acids: CSARPVRGLEKLFF. CDR3 nucleotide sequence: TGCAGTGCTCGGCCGGTCAGGGGGCTTGAAAAACTGTTTTTT.

This clonotype was picked up many times. The chain recombines TRBV30 with TRBJ2-1; 9 nucleotides match TRBD2. The CDR3 consists of 14 residues. Germline CDR1 reads GTSNPN; CDR2 reads SVGIG (reference sequence). With V trimmed by 0 bases and J by 6 bases, 3 bases remained unmatched. This chain's CDR3 is CAWSVSGRLNEQFF. For the CDR3, the DNA is TGTGCCTGGAGTGTCAGCGGGAGGCTCAATGAGCAGTTCTTC.

This chain uses TRBV5-1 with TRBJ2-6, with D uncertain. The V end was cut by 0 bases, the J end by 0 bases, with 7 bases between. This CDR3 spans 16 amino acids. Germline CDR1 is SGHRS and CDR2 is YFSETQ. The CDR3 loop is CASSLEAYSGANVLTF. The CDR3 DNA reads TGCGCCAGCAGCTTGGAGGCCTACTCTGGGGCCAACGTCCTGACTTTC.

This clonotype was counted between two and nine times. This chain uses TRBV6-1 with TRBJ1-5; no firm D call. The CDR3 has 14 residues. Between the trimmed V and J ends, which lost 6 bases and 0 bases, there was a span of 9 bases. Germline CDR1 MNHNS, CDR2 SASEGT. CDR3 amino acids: CASSKTDSNQPQHF. CDR3 coding DNA: TGTGCCAGCAGCAAAACAGATAGCAATCAGCCCCAGCATTTT.

The rearrangement joins TRBV12-3 or TRBV12-4 to TRBJ1-1; D ambiguous. Trimming took off 2 bases at V and 5 bases at J, with 9 bases between the two ends. The CDR3 extends over 13 amino acids. CDR3 sequence (DNA): TGTGCCAGCAGTTTATCTCCGGGGACTGAAGCTTTCTTT. Translating it yields CASSLSPGTEAFF.

The rearrangement joins TRBV20-1 to TRBJ2-7; TRBD2 matches at 12 bases. J was trimmed by 2 bases and V by 6 bases; bases with no gene match: 11. The V gene's germline CDR1 is DFQATT and CDR2 SNEGSKA (reference sequence). The CDR3 has 16 amino acids. The CDR3 is CSAVRGTSGRPYEQYF. For the CDR3, the DNA is TGCAGTGCGGTTCGGGGGACTAGCGGGCGCCCCTACGAGCAGTACTTC.

Notes on this clonotype: A read error is possible here, since a much larger clone lies one base away. The chain carries TRBV18 and TRBJ1-3; D not resolved. The CDR3 runs to 16 residues. The germline gives CDR1 KGHSH, CDR2 LQKENI. The DNA for the CDR3 is TGTGCCAGCTTACCACTGCCCCCAGGAAGTGGAAACACCATATATTTT. This translates into CASLPLPPGSGNTIYF. Using reference TRBV18 and TRBJ1-3 for the parts outside the CDR3, the full variable domain is NAGVMQNPRHLVRRRGQEARLRCSPMKGHSHVYWYRQLPEEGLKFMVYLQKENIIDESGMPKERFSAEFPKEGPSILRIQQVVRGDSAAYFCASLPLPPGSGNTIYFGEGSWLTVV.

The sample holds many counts of this clonotype. V usage is TRBV10-2 and J usage is TRBJ1-1, with D possibly matching TRBD1 (5 bases). The V end lost 4 bases, the J end lost 0 bases, and 9 bases lay between the germline ends. Germline V gives CDR1 WSHSY, CDR2 SAAADI. The length of the CDR3 is 14 residues. This chain's CDR3 is CASSAGTMNTEAFF. CDR3 sequence (DNA): TGCGCCAGCAGTGCAGGGACCATGAACACTGAAGCTTTCTTT.

J is TRBJ2-1 and V is TRBV6-1; 7 nucleotides agree with TRBD1. CDR3 length: 16 residues. Germline V CDR1 and CDR2: MNHNS, SASEGT. J lost 4 bases, V lost 6 bases, and 12 bases had no gene match. This CDR3 reads CASSVEGSGGYNEQFF. The CDR3, as DNA: TGTGCCAGCAGCGTAGAAGGGTCAGGGGGTTACAATGAGCAGTTCTTC.

This clonotype was counted at least ten times. The chain couples TRBV2 to TRBJ2-2; D not resolved. Germline CDR1 reads SNHLY; CDR2 reads FYNNEI. Trimming removed 3 bases at V and 0 bases at J, with 5 bases between. This CDR3 has 14 amino acids. The CDR3 DNA follows: TGTGCCAGCAGTGATCATACGAACACCGGGGAGCTGTTTTTT. Protein: CASSDHTNTGELFF.

The rearrangement uses TRBV3-1 and TRBJ1-2, with D hard to call. Germline lookup yields CDR1 LGHDT and CDR2 YNNKEL (reference sequence). The V end lost 4 bases, the J end lost 7 bases, and 16 bases lay between the germline ends. The CDR3 is 14 amino acids. DNA of the CDR3: TGTGCCAGCAGCCCGACGCCGGGCCTCGGTGGCTACACCTTC. Translation gives CASSPTPGLGGYTF.

There are a few counts of this clonotype. The gene calls are TRBV19 and TRBJ1-4, with a possible D match to TRBD1 (6 bases). The CDR3 covers 15 residues. V dropped 6 bases and J dropped 4 bases, with 15 bases sitting between them. The germline CDR1 and CDR2 sequences are LNHDA and SQIVND (reference sequence). CDR3 residues: CASRPGHSLNEKLFF. In DNA, the CDR3 is TGTGCCAGTAGACCGGGACATTCCCTTAATGAAAAACTGTTTTTT.

This clonotype was found many times. V is TRBV6-1 and J is TRBJ1-5; D may be TRBD1 (5 bases). There are 14 residues in the CDR3. V lost 8 bases and J 2 bases, leaving 13 bases between the germline ends. From germline, CDR1 is MNHNS and CDR2 SASEGT. In DNA form, the CDR3 reads TGTGCCAGCCAGAGGGGAGAGGGCAATCAGCCCCAGCATTTT. This sequence encodes CASQRGEGNQPQHF.

CDR3 protein: CASSADRGRNQPQHF. The CDR3 nucleotides are TGTGCCAGCAGCGCGGACAGGGGCCGCAATCAGCCCCAGCATTTT. This chain links TRBV5-8 with TRBJ1-5, with 9 bases lining up with TRBD1. The junction had 4 bases not matched to a gene; V was cut back by 4 bases and J by 2 bases. This CDR3 is 15 amino acids long. CDR1 is SGHTS and CDR2 is YDEGEE in the germline V gene. Based on the CDR3 plus reference TRBV5-8 and TRBJ1-5, the full variable domain is EAGVTQSPTHLIKTRGQQATLRCSPISGHTSVYWYQQALGLGLQFLLWYDEGEERNRGNFPPRFSGRQFPNYSSELNVNALELEDSALYLCASSADRGRNQPQHFGDGTRLSIL.

This clonotype was observed a handful of times. This rearrangement joins TRBV19 to TRBJ2-1; TRBD2 matches 13 bases. V shed 6 bases and J 7 bases; nucleotides not matched to a gene: 9. There are 16 residues in the CDR3. Germline CDR1 LNHDA, CDR2 SQIVND (reference sequence). Here the CDR3 reads CASSYRTSGSSNEQFF. Here the CDR3 DNA reads TGTGCCAGTAGCTACCGGACTAGCGGGAGTTCAAATGAGCAGTTCTTC.

On this clonotype itself: A much larger clone differs from this one at a single base, so this may be a read error. The CDR3 sequence: CAWSRCMGLSGINEQFF. The CDR3, as DNA: TGTGCCTGGAGTAGGTGTATGGGGCTATCGGGTATCAATGAGCAGTTCTTC. The rearrangement joins TRBV30 to TRBJ2-1; a weak D match, TRBD1 (5 bases). Germline CDR1 and CDR2: GTSNPN and SVGIG (reference sequence). The CDR3 contains 17 residues. V was trimmed by 2 bases and J by 6 bases, leaving 23 bases between them. The complete variable domain, with remaining parts taken from reference TRBV30 and TRBJ2-1, reads SQTIHQWPATLVQPVGSPLSLECTVEGTSNPNLYWYRQAAGRGLQLLFYSVGIGQISSEVPQNLSASRPQDRQFILSSKKLLLSDSGFYLCAWSRCMGLSGINEQFFGPGTRLTVL.

Notes on this clonotype: This clone may be a read error of a much larger clone one base away. The rearrangement uses TRBV7-4 and TRBJ2-1, with 10 bases lining up with TRBD1. Germline values: CDR1 SGHVT, CDR2 SQSDAQ. The CDR3 is made up of 13 amino acids. J was trimmed by 7 bases and V by 9 bases; bases with no gene match: 6. In nucleotides, the CDR3 is TGTGCCAGACGGGACAGGGGTTATAATGAGCAGTTCTTC. Its protein product is CARRDRGYNEQFF.

This clonotype was seen at least ten times. The rearrangement joins TRBV6-5 to TRBJ1-2, with D possibly being TRBD1 (6 bases). In germline, CDR1 is MNHEY, CDR2 SVGAGI. The germline V and J ends were trimmed by 0 bases and 3 bases, with 20 bases remaining between them. The CDR3 is 18 amino acids. The CDR3 DNA follows: TGTGCCAGCAGTTACTCGACGGGACATCTGCCCTACGACTATGGCTACACCTTC. As protein: CASSYSTGHLPYDYGYTF.